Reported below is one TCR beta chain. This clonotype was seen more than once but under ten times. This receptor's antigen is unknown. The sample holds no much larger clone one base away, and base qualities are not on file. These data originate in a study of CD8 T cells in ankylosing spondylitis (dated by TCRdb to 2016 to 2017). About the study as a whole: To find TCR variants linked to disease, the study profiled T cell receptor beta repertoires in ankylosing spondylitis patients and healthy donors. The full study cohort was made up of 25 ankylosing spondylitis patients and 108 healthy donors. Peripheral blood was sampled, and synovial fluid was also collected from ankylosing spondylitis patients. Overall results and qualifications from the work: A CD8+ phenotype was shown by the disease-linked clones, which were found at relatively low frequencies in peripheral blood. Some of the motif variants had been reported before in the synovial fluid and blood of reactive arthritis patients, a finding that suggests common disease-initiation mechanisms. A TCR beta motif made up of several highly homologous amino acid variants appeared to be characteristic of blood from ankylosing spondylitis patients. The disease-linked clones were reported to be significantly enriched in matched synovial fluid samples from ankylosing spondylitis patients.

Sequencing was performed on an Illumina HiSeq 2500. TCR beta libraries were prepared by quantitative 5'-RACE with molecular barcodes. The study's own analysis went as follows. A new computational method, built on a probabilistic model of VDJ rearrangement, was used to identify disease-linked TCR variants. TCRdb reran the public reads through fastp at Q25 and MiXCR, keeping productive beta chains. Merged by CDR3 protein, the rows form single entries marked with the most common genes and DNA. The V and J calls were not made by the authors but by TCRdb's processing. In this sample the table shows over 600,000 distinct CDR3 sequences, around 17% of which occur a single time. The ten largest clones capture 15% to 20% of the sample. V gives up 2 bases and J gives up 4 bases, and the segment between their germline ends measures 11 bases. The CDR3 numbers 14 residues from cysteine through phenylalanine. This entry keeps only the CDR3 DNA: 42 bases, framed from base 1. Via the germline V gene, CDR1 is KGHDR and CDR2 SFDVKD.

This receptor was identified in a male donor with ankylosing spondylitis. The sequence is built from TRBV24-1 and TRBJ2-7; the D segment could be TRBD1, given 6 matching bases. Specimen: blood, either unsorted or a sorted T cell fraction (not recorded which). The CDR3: CATSDSGTIYEQYF. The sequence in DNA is TGTGCCACCAGTGATTCCGGGACAATATACGAGCAGTACTTC.